The text below deals with one T cell receptor (beta chain). Its matching antigen is unknown. TCRdb used MiXCR to reprocess the 5' RACE reads, holding one entry per CDR3 protein. Among 200,000 to 250,000 distinct CDR3 sequences listed, approximately 10% were seen once. These data originate in a study of identical twins. Study-wide results and caveats: Invariant MAIT and iNKT cells may have partly biased zero-insertion analyses. Models underpredicted monozygotic twin sharing of out-of-frame TCR alpha. Compared with unrelated sharing, twin-shared out-of-frame alpha sequences had more low-probability sequences. Insertions ran lower in abundant cord blood beta clonotypes, though not in memory repertoires.

The CDR3 is 16 amino acids. Losses at the gene ends were 1 base for V and 9 bases for J; bases not matched to a gene: 9. CDR1 is LNHNV, CDR2 YYDKDF, per germline (reference sequence). The sample taken for sequencing was memory T cells sorted from blood. The chain joins TRBV15 to TRBJ2-1, with 10 bases fitting TRBD2. The sequence was collected from a man over 45 in good health. CDR3 residues: CATSRALAGVLGEQFF. The CDR3 nucleotides read TGTGCCACCAGCAGAGCTCTAGCGGGGGTCTTGGGTGAGCAGTTCTTC.